These 11 T cell receptor beta chains were all obtained from the same sample, sequenced in a study of blood T cell repertoires in COVID-19. Method: immunoSEQ multiplex PCR; TCRdb's copy keeps in-frame clones and lacks some. Here the sample spans approximately 240,000 clones, about 82% being singletons. The sample consisted of peripheral blood. Receptor source: a woman aged 55 to 70 with active or convalescent COVID-19.

The CDR3 reads CASSPNPGVSPLHF. The CDR3 coding sequence is TGTGCCAGCAGCCCGAATCCGGGGGTGTCACCCCTCCACTTT. The chain uses TRBV3-1 (or the pseudogene TRBV3-2) and TRBJ1-6, with D perhaps TRBD1 (5 bases). This CDR3 comprises 14 residues. Germline lookup yields CDR1 LGHDT and CDR2 YNNKEL (reference sequence). The V end lost 4 bases, the J end lost 10 bases, and 14 bases lay between the germline ends.

The count of this clone is one. The chain uses TRBV24-1 and TRBJ1-5, with 7 bases lining up with TRBD1. The V gene's germline CDR1 is KGHDR and CDR2 SFDVKD. Trimming cost V 6 bases and J 3 bases; bases outside gene matches: 4. The CDR3 has 14 amino acids. This CDR3 reads CATSRDSSNQPQHF. CDR3 DNA sequence: TGTGCCACCAGTAGGGACAGTTCCAATCAGCCCCAGCATTTT.

This clone appeared once. The rearrangement joins TRBV3-1 (or the pseudogene TRBV3-2) to TRBJ2-1; the match to TRBD1 covers 8 bases. Germline-derived CDR1 and CDR2 are LGHDT and YNNKEL (reference sequence). The CDR3 spans 16 residues. V shed 4 bases and J 2 bases; nucleotides not matched to a gene: 7. The CDR3 coding sequence is TGTGCCAGCAGCCGTACCCGGGACAGGACCTACAATGAGCAGTTCTTC. It encodes CASSRTRDRTYNEQFF.

The rearrangement joins TRBV29-1 to TRBJ2-7; TRBD1 is a possible D gene (6 bases). Looked up from germline, CDR1 is SQVTM and CDR2 is ANQGSEA. V shed 6 bases and J shed 5 bases, with 17 bases lying between them. The CDR3 consists of 13 residues. Written as DNA, the CDR3 is TGCAGCGTCCAAACAGGGCGCCCCAACGAGCAGTACTTC. Its protein is CSVQTGRPNEQYF.

V is TRBV11-2 and J is TRBJ2-3; D gene uncertain. The CDR3 is made up of 12 amino acids. With 0 bases removed from V and 4 bases from J, the gap between germline ends came to 2 bases. Germline loops: CDR1 SGHAT, CDR2 FQNNGV. DNA of the CDR3: TGTGCCAGCAGCTTAGACTCAGATACGCAGTATTTT. It codes for CASSLDSDTQYF.

This chain joins TRBV30 and TRBJ1-5; 9 bases match TRBD1. CDR3 length: 16 amino acids. With 3 bases clipped from V and 1 base from J, the junction kept 7 bases outside the gene matches. Looked up from germline, CDR1 is GTSNPN and CDR2 is SVGIG (reference sequence). The CDR3 DNA reads as TGTGCCTGGAGCCACAGGGGGCTTGTAAGCAATCAGCCCCAGCATTTT. This translates into CAWSHRGLVSNQPQHF.

This chain joins TRBV11-3 and TRBJ2-7; 7 nucleotides line up with TRBD1. The ends lost 5 bases at V and 3 bases at J; junction bases unmatched: 7. CDR3 length: 14 amino acids. Germline values: CDR1 SGHNT, CDR2 YENEEA. The CDR3 loop reads CASSARQGFYEQYV. The CDR3 region has the DNA TGTGCCAGCAGCGCTCGACAGGGCTTCTACGAGCAGTACGTC.

The genes are TRBV4-2 and TRBJ2-2, with TRBD2 identical over 8 bases. The germline V gene encodes CDR1 LGHNA and CDR2 YNFKEQ. The CDR3 runs to 18 residues. The V gene end was trimmed by 0 bases and the J gene end by 1 base; junction bases not matched to a gene: 7. The DNA for the CDR3 is TGTGCCAGCAGCCAAGATTTGCGGGGGGCCGGGAACACCGGGGAGCTGTTTTTT. Protein product: CASSQDLRGAGNTGELFF.

The CDR3 sequence: CASSQQGTQYF. The CDR3 region has the DNA TGTGCCAGCAGCCAACAGGGGACCCAGTACTTC. V is TRBV3-1 (or the pseudogene TRBV3-2) and J is TRBJ2-5; D is perhaps TRBD1 (5 bases). The CDR3 covers 11 residues. The germline V gene encodes CDR1 LGHDT and CDR2 YNNKEL (reference sequence). V lost 2 bases and J 7 bases, leaving 5 bases between the germline ends.

The chain employs TRBV4-2 and TRBJ2-2, with TRBD1 identical over 7 bases. The CDR3 consists of 15 residues. The V gene's germline CDR1 is LGHNA and CDR2 YNFKEQ. The J segment lost 5 bases and the V segment lost 3 bases, leaving 6 bases of the junction unmatched. The CDR3 DNA is TGTGCCAGCAGCCAGGGGACAGAAGGGACCGGGGAGCTGTTTTTT. It encodes CASSQGTEGTGELFF.

This clone was seen once. The chain combines TRBV11-2 with TRBJ2-3; D may be TRBD2 (5 bases). CDR1 is SGHAT and CDR2 is FQNNGV in the germline V gene. This CDR3 comprises 17 residues. Trimming took off 1 base at V and 1 base at J, with 15 bases between the two ends. The CDR3 protein is CASSLGDRLAGTDTQYF. DNA for the CDR3: TGTGCCAGCAGCTTAGGAGACCGTCTAGCCGGCACAGATACGCAGTATTTT.